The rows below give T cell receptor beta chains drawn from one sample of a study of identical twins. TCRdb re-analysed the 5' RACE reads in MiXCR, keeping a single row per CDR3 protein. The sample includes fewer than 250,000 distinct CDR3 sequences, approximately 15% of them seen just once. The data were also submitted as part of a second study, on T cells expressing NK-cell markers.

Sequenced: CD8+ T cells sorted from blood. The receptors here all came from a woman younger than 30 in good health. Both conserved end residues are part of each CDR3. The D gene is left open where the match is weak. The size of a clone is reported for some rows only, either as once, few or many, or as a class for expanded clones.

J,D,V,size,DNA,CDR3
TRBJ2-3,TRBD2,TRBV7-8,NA,TGTGCCAGCAGCTTAGGGACTAGCTTCCCAGATACGCAGTATTTT,CASSLGTSFPDTQYF
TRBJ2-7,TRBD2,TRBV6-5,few,TGTGCCAGCAGTTACTCAATAGCGGGTGAGCAGTACTTC,CASSYSIAGEQYF
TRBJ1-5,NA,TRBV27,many,TGTGCCAGTGGCCGGCAGCCCCAGCATTTT,CASGRQPQHF
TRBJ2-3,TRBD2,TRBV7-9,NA,TGTGCCAGCAGCTTTCCTGCGGGAGGGACAGATACGCAGTATTTT,CASSFPAGGTDTQYF
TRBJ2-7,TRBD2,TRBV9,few,TGTGCCAGCAGCGTAGCGGGACTAGCACCTGACGAGCAGTACTTC,CASSVAGLAPDEQYF
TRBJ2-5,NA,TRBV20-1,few,TGCAGTGCTGGGGACCTAAGGGCCCAGTACTTC,CSAGDLRAQYF
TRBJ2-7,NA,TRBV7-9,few,TGTGCCAGCAGCGACGCCGGGACTCCGTACGAGCAGTACTTC,CASSDAGTPYEQYF
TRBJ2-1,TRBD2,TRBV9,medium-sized,TGTGCCAGCAGCGTACTAGCGGGGGATTACAATGAGCAGTTCTTC,CASSVLAGDYNEQFF
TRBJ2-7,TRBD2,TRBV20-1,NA,TGCAGTGCTTCCCAGACAGCGGGACCAACATCATACGAGCAGTACTTC,CSASQTAGPTSYEQYF
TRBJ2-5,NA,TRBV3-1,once,TGTACCAGCAGCCAAGACGACGGGTTCGAGACCCAGTACTTC,CTSSQDDGFETQYF